This T cell receptor (beta chain) originates from a study of cytomegalovirus exposure and HLA in healthy donors. Across the study: Ancestry clustering placed around 80% of over 300 genotyped donors in the Caucasian-associated cluster.

Study-level points and caveats: Analysis performed later showed TCR beta chains linked to HLA being more clonally expanded than equally common others.

As concerns this clone: Its specificity is unknown. Sequence at one end of the junction differs from germline and may be a read error.

Primers: 60 Vbeta forward and 13 Jbeta reverse. Data came from immunoSEQ multiplex PCR; TCRdb stores just in-frame clones and leaves some out. The sample lists roughly 78,000 clones; around 64% were seen once. The CDR3 is 14 residues long. Germline lookup yields CDR1 SSHAT and CDR2 FNYEAQ (reference sequence). The sequence came from a man aged 40-49 years in good health and CMV-seropositive. The chain joins TRBV7-7 to TRBJ2-3; a weak D match, TRBD2 (6 bases). The sequenced sample consisted of PBMCs. CDR3 in amino acids: CASSLGGRTDTQYF. The CDR3 region has the DNA TGTGCTAGCAGCTTGGGAGGCCGTACAGATACGCAGTATTTT.